This T cell receptor beta chain was recovered during a study of OX40 agonist ivuxolimab in advanced cancers. Study in general: Patients were dosed intravenously with ivuxolimab at 0.01 to 10 mg/kg every 2 weeks. Males comprised approximately 84% of the group, whose mean age was approximately 62 years (range 23 to 79).

General study findings and limits: Low normalized T-cell clonal expansion was additionally recorded for some nonresponders.

A note on this clone: Its antigen remains unknown.

The CDR3 is made up of 15 amino acids. V dropped 9 bases and J dropped 2 bases, with 17 bases sitting between them. Looked up from germline, CDR1 is LNHDA and CDR2 is SQIVND (reference sequence). Using immunoSEQ multiplex PCR, the repertoire was profiled, and TCRdb retains in-frame clones only, with some absent. Altogether about 50,000 clones are present, around 75% being singletons, with the ten largest covering roughly 1.2%. The sequencing used CD4+ or CD8+ T cells sorted from blood, collected in a trial of the OX40 agonist ivuxolimab. This sequence joins TRBV19 and TRBJ2-1, with D possibly matching TRBD2 (7 bases). The TCR was taken from an adult with an advanced solid tumor such as melanoma, head and neck, liver or kidney cancer. The CDR3 nucleotides read TGTGCCAGCGAGGATGGGGGGGGCCCCTACAATGAGCAGTTCTTC. Translated: CASEDGGGPYNEQFF.